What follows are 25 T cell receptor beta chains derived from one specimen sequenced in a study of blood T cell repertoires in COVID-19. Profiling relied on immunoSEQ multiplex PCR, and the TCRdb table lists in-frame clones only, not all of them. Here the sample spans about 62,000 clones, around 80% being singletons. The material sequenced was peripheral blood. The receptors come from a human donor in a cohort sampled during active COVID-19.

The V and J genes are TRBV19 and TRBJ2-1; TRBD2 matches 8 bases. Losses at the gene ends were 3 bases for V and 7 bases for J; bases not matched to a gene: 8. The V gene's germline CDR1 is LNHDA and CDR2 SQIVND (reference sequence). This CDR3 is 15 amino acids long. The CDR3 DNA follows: TGTGCCAGTAGTATTCTGGCGGGGGGACTTAATGAGCAGTTCTTC. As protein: CASSILAGGLNEQFF.

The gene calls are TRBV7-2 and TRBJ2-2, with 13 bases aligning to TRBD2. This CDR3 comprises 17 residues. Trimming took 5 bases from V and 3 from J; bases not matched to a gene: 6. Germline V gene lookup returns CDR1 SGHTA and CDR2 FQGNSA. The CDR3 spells CASSARTSGGYTGELFF. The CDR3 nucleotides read TGTGCCAGCAGCGCCCGGACTAGCGGGGGTTACACCGGGGAGCTGTTTTTT.

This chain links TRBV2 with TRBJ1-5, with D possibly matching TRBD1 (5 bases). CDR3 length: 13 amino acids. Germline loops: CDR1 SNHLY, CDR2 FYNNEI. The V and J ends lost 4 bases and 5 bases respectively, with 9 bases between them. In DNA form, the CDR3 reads TGTGCCAGCAGTGCAGGGAGGGATCAGCCCCAGCATTTT. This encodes CASSAGRDQPQHF.

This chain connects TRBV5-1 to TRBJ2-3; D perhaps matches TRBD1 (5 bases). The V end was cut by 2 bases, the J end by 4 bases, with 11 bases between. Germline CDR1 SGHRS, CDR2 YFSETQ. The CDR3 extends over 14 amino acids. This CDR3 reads CASSFQGWADTQYF. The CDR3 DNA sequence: TGCGCCAGCAGCTTCCAGGGTTGGGCAGATACGCAGTATTTT.

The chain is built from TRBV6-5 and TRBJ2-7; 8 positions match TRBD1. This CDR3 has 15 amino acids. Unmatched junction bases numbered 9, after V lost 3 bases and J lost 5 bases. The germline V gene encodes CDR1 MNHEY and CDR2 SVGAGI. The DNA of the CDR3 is TGTGCCAGCAGTTATGGACAGGGAGGCCGCAACGAGCAGTACTTC. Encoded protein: CASSYGQGGRNEQYF.

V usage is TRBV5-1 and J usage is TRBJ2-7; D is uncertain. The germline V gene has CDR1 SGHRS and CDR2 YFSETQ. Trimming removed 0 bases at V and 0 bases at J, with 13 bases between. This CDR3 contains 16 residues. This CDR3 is CASSLGDWNLSYEQYF. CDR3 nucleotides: TGCGCCAGCAGCTTGGGCGACTGGAACCTCTCCTACGAGCAGTACTTC.

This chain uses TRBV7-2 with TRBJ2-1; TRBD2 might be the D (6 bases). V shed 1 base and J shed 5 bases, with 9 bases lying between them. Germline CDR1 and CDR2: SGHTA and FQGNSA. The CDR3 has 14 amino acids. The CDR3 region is CASSLGRGHNEQFF. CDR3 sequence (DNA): TGTGCCAGCAGCTTAGGGCGGGGCCACAATGAGCAGTTCTTC. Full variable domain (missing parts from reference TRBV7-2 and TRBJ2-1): GAGVSQSPSNKVTEKGKDVELRCDPISGHTALYWYRQSLGQGLEFLIYFQGNSAPDKSGLPSDRFSAERTGGSVSTLTIQRTQQEDSAVYLCASSLGRGHNEQFFGPGTRLTVL.

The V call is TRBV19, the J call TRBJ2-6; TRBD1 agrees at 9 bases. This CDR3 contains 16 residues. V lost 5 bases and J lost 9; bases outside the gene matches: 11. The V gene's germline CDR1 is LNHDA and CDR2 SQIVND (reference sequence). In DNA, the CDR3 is TGTGCCAGTAGTCGAAACCCGGGACAGGGTGACAACGTCCTGACTTTC. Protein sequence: CASSRNPGQGDNVLTF.

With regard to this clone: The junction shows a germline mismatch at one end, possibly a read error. The CDR3 spells CASSYQGAPVF. The CDR3 coding sequence is TGTGCCAGCAGCTATCAGGGGGCGCCCGTCTTC. This chain joins TRBV3-1 (or the pseudogene TRBV3-2) and TRBJ2-7, with 8 positions matching TRBD1. The CDR3 spans 11 residues. Germline assignment: CDR1 LGHDT and CDR2 YNNKEL (reference sequence).

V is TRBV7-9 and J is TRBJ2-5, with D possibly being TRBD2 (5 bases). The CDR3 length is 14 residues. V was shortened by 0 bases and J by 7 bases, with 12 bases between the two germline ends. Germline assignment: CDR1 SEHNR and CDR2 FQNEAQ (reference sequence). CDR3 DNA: TGTGCCAGCAGCTTAGCGGATGGGAGCACGACCCAGTACTTC. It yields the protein CASSLADGSTTQYF.

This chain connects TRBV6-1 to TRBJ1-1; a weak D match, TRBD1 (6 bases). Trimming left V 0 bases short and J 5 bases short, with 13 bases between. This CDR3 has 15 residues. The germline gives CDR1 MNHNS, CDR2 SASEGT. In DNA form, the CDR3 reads TGTGCCAGCAGTGAAGCGCTGGGGGCGCGGACTGAAGCTTTCTTT. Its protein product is CASSEALGARTEAFF.

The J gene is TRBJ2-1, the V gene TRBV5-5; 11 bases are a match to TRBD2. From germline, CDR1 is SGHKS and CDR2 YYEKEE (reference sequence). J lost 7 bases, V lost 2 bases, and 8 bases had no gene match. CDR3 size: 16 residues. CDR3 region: CASSFSGRAKGNEQFF. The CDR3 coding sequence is TGTGCCAGCAGCTTTAGCGGGAGGGCCAAGGGGAATGAGCAGTTCTTC.

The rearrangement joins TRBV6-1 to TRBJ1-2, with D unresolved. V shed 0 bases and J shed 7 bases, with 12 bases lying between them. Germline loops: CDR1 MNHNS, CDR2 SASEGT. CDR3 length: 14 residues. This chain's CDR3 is CASSEATLAGGYTF. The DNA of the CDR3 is TGTGCCAGCAGTGAAGCTACACTAGCGGGTGGCTACACCTTC.

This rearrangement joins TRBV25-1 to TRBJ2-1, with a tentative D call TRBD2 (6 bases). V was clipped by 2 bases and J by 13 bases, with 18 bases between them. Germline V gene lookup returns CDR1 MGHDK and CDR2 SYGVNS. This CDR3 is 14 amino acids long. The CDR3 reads CASSEISGLAFQFF. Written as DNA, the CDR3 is TGTGCCAGCAGTGAAATTTCCGGCCTAGCGTTCCAGTTCTTC.

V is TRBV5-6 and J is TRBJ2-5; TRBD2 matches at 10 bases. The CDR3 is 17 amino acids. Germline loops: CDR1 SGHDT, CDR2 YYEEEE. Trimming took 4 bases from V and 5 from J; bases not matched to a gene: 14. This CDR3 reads CASSAGWLAGVGETQYF. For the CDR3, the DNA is TGTGCCAGCAGCGCGGGGTGGCTAGCGGGAGTGGGGGAGACCCAGTACTTC. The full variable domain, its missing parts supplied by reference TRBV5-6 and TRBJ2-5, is DAGVTQSPTHLIKTRGQQVTLRCSPKSGHDTVSWYQQALGQGPQFIFQYYEEEERQRGNFPDRFSGHQFPNYSSELNVNALLLGDSALYLCASSAGWLAGVGETQYFGPGTRLLVL.

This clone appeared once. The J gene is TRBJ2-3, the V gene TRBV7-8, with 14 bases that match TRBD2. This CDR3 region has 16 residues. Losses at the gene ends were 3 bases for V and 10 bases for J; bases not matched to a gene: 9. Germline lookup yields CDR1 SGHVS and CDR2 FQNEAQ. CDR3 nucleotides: TGTGCCAGCAGCTTGCCGACTAGCGGGAGGGGCTCTTCGCAGTATTTT. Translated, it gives CASSLPTSGRGSSQYF.

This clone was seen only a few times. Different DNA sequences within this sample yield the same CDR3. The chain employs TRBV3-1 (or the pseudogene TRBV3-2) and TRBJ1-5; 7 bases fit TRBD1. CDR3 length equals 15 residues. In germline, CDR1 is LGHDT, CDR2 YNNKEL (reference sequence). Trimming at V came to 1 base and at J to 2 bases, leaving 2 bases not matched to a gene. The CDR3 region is CASSQAGGRNQPQHF. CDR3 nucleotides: TGTGCCAGCAGCCAAGCAGGGGGGCGCAATCAGCCCCAGCATTTT.

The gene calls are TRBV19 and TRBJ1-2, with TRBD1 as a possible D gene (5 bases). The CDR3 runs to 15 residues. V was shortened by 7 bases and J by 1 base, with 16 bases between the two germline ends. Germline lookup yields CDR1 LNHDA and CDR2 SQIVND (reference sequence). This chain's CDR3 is CASTVDKGLNYGYTF. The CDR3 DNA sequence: TGTGCCAGTACTGTTGACAAGGGGCTTAACTATGGCTACACCTTC.

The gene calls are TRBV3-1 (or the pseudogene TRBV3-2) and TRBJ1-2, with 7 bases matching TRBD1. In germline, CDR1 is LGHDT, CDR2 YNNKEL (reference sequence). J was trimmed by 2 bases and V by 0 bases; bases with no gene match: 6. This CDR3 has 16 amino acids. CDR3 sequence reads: CASSQEGQFQNYGYTF. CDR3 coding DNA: TGTGCCAGCAGCCAAGAGGGACAGTTTCAGAACTATGGCTACACCTTC.

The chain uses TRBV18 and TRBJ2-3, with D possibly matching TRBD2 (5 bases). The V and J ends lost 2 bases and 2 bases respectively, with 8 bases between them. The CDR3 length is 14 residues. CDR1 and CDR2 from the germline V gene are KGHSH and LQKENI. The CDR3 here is CASSPLEATDTQYF. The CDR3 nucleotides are TGTGCCAGCTCACCATTGGAGGCCACAGATACGCAGTATTTT. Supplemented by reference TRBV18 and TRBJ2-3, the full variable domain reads NAGVMQNPRHLVRRRGQEARLRCSPMKGHSHVYWYRQLPEEGLKFMVYLQKENIIDESGMPKERFSAEFPKEGPSILRIQQVVRGDSAAYFCASSPLEATDTQYFGPGTRLTVL.

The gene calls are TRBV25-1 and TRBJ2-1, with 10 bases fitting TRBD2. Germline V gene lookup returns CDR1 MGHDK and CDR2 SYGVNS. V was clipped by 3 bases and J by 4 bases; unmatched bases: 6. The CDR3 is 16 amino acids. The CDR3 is CASSDSILAGYNEQFF. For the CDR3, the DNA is TGTGCCAGCAGTGACTCTATACTAGCGGGATACAATGAGCAGTTCTTC.

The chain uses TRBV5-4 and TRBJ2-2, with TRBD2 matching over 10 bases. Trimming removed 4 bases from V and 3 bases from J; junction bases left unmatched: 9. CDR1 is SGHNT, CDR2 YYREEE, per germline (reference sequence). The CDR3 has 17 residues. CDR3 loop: CASSPGGLAGDTGELFF. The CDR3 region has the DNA TGTGCCAGCAGCCCGGGAGGTCTAGCGGGAGACACCGGGGAGCTGTTTTTT.

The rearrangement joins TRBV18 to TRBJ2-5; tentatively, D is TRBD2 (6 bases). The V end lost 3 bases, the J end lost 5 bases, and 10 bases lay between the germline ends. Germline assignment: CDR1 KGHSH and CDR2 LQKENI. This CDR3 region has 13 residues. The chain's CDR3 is CASSPGLRETQYF. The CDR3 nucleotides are TGTGCCAGCTCACCGGGACTGCGGGAGACCCAGTACTTC.

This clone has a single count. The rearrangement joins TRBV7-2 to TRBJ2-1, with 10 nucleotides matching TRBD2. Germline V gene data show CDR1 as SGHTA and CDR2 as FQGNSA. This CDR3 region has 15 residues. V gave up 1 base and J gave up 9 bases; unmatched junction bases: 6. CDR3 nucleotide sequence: TGTGCCAGCAGCTTAGACAGCGGGAGGGCGGGTGAGCAGTTCTTC. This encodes CASSLDSGRAGEQFF. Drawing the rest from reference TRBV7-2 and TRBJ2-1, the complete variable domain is GAGVSQSPSNKVTEKGKDVELRCDPISGHTALYWYRQSLGQGLEFLIYFQGNSAPDKSGLPSDRFSAERTGGSVSTLTIQRTQQEDSAVYLCASSLDSGRAGEQFFGPGTRLTVL.

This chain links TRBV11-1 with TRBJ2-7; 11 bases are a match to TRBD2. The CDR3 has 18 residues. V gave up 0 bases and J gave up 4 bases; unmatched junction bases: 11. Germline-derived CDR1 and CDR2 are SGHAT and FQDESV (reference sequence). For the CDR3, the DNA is TGTGCCAGCAGCTTAGCTCTTCCCGGGACTAGCGGCCCATACGAGCAGTACTTC. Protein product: CASSLALPGTSGPYEQYF. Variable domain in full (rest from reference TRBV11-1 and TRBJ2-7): EAEVAQSPRYKITEKSQAVAFWCDPISGHATLYWYRQILGQGPELLVQFQDESVVDDSQLPKDRFSAERLKGVDSTLKIQPAELGDSAMYLCASSLALPGTSGPYEQYFGPGTRLTVT.